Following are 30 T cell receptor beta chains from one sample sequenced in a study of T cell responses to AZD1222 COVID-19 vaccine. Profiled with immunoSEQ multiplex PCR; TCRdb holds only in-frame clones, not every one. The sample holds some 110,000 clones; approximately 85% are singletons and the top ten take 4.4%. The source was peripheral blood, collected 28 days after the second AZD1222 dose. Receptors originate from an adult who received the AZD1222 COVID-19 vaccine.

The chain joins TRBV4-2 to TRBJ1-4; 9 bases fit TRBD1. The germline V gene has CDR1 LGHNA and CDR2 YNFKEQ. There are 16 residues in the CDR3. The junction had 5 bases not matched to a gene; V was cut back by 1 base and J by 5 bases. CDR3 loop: CASSQGDRASNEKLFF. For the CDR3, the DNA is TGTGCCAGCAGCCAAGGGGACAGGGCGAGCAATGAAAAACTGTTTTTT.

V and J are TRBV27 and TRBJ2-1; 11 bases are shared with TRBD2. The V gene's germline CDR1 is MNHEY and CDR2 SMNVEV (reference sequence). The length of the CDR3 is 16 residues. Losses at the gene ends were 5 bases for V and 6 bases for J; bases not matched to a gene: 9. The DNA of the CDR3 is TGTGCCAGCAGTGAGGTAGCGGGGGGGTGGCTCAATGAGCAGTTCTTC. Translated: CASSEVAGGWLNEQFF.

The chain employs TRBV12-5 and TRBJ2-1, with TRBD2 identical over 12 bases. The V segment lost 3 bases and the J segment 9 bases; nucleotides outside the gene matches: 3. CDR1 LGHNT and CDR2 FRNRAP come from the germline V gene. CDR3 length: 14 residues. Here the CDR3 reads CASGFGTSGLEQFF. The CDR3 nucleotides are TGTGCTAGTGGTTTTGGGACTAGCGGGCTTGAGCAGTTCTTC.

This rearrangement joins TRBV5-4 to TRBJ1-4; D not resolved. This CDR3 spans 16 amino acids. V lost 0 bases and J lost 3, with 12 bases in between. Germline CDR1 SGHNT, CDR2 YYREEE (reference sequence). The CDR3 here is CASSLGLPGANEKLFF. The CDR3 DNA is TGTGCCAGCAGCTTGGGCTTACCGGGAGCTAATGAAAAACTGTTTTTT.

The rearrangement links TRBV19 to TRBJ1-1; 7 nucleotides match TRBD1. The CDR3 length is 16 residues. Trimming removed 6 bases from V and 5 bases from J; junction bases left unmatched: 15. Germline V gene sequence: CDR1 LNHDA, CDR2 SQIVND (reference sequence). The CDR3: CASSSPGAAGGTEAFF. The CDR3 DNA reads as TGTGCCAGTAGCTCCCCCGGCGCGGCAGGGGGGACTGAAGCTTTCTTT.

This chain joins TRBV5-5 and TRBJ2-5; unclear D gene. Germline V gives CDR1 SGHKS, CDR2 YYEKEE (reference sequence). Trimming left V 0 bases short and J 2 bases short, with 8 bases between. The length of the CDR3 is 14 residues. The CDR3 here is CASSLAAVQETQYF. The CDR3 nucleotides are TGTGCCAGCAGCTTGGCGGCAGTACAAGAGACCCAGTACTTC. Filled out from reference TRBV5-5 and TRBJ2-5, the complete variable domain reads DAGVTQSPTHLIKTRGQQVTLRCSPISGHKSVSWYQQVLGQGPQFIFQYYEKEERGRGNFPDRFSARQFPNYSSELNVNALLLGDSALYLCASSLAAVQETQYFGPGTRLLVL.

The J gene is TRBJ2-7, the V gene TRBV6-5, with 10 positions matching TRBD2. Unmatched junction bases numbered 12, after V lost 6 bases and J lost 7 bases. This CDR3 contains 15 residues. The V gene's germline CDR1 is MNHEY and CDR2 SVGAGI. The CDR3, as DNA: TGTGCCAGCAGAGAGGGACTAGCGAACCTAAGAGAGCAGTACTTC. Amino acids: CASREGLANLREQYF.

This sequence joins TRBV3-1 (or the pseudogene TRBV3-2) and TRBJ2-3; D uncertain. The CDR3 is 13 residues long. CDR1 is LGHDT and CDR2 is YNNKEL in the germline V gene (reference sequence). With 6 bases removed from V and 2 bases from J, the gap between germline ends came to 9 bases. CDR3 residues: CASRLIITDTQYF. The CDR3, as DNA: TGTGCCAGCAGACTAATTATCACAGATACGCAGTATTTT.

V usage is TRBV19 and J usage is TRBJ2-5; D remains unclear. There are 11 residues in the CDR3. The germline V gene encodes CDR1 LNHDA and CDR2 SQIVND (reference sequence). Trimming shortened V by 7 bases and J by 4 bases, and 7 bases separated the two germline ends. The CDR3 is CASTAGETQYF. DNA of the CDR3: TGTGCCAGTACCGCCGGAGAGACCCAGTACTTC.

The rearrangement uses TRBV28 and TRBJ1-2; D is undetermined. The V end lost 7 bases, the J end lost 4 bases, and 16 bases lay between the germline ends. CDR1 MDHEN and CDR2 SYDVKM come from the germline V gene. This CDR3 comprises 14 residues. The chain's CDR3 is CASKTGEAVYGYTF. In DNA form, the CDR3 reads TGTGCCAGCAAAACCGGGGAGGCGGTCTATGGCTACACCTTC.

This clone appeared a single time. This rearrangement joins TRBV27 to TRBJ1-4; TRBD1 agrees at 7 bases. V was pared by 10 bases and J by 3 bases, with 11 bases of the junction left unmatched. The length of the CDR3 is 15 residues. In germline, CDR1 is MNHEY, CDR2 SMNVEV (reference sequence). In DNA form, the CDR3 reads TGTGCCACCTCCTTCGGACAGGAGTCTAATGAAAAACTGTTTTTT. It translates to CATSFGQESNEKLFF.

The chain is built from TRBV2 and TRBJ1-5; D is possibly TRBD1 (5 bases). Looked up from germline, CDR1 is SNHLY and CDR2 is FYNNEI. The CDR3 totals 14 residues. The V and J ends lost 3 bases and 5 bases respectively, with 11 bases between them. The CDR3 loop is CASSDSGKDQPQHF. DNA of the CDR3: TGTGCCAGCAGTGACTCAGGGAAGGATCAGCCCCAGCATTTT.

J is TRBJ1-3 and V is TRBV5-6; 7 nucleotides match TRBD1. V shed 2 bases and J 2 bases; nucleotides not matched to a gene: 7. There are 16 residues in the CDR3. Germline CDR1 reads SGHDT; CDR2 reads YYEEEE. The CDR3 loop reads CASSLVGQRTGNTIYF. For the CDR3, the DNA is TGTGCCAGCAGCTTAGTGGGACAGCGAACTGGAAACACCATATATTTT. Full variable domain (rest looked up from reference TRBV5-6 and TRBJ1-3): DAGVTQSPTHLIKTRGQQVTLRCSPKSGHDTVSWYQQALGQGPQFIFQYYEEEERQRGNFPDRFSGHQFPNYSSELNVNALLLGDSALYLCASSLVGQRTGNTIYFGEGSWLTVV.

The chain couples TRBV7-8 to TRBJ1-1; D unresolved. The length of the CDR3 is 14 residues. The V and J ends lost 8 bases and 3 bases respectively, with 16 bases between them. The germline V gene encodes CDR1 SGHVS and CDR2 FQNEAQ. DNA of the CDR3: TGTGCCAGCCGGCGGCGGGCGATGGACACTGAAGCTTTCTTT. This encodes CASRRRAMDTEAFF.

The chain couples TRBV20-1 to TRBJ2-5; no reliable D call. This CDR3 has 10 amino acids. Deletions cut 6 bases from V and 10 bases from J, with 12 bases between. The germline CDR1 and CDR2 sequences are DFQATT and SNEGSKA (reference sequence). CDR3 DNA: TGCAGTGCCCGCCAGAACGTCCAGTACTTC. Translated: CSARQNVQYF.

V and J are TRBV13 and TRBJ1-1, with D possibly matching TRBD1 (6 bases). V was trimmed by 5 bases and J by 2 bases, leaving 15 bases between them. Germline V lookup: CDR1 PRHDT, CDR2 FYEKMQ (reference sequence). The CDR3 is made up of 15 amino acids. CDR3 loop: CASSLAGGPNTEAFF. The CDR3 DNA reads TGTGCCAGCAGCCTAGCGGGGGGGCCAAACACTGAAGCTTTCTTT.

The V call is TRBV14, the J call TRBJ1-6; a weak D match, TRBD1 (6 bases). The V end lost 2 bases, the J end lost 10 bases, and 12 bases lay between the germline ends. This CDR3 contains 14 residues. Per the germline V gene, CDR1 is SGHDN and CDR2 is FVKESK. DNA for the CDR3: TGTGCCAGCAGCCAAAATCAGGGGAACTCACCCCTCCACTTT. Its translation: CASSQNQGNSPLHF.

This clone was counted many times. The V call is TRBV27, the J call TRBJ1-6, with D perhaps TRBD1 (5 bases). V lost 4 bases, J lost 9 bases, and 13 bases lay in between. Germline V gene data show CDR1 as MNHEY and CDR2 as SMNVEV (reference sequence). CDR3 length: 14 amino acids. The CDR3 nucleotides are TGTGCCAGCAGTTCCGGGACCGGCACTTCACCCCTCCACTTT. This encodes CASSSGTGTSPLHF.

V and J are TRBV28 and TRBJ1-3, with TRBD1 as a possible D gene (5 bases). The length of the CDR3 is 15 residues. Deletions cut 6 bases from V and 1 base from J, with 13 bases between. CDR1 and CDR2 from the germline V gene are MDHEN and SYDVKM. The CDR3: CASRGTSISGNTIYF. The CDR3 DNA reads TGTGCCAGCAGAGGGACCTCAATTTCTGGAAACACCATATATTTT.

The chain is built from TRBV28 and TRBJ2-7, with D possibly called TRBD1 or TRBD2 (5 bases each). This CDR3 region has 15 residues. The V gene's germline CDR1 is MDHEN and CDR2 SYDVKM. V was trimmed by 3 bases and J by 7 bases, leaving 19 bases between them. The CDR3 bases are TGTGCCAGCAGTTTGTCCAGGGTCGGCGAGGGGGAGCAGTACTTC. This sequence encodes CASSLSRVGEGEQYF.

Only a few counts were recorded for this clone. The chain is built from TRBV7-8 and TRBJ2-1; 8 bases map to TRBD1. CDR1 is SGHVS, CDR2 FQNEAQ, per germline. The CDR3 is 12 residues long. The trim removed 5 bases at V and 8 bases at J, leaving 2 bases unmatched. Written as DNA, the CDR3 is TGTGCCAGCAGCCGACAGGGGTATGAGCAGTTCTTC. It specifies CASSRQGYEQFF.

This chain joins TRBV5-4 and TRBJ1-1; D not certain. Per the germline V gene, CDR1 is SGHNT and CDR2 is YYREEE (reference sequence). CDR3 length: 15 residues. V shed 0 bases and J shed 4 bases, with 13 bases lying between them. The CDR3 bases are TGTGCCAGCAGCTTGGTGGAAGGGATGACCACTGAAGCTTTCTTT. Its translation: CASSLVEGMTTEAFF.

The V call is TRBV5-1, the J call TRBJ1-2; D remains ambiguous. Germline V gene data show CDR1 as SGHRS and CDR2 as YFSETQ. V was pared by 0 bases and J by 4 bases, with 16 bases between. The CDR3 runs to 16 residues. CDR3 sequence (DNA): TGCGCCAGCAGCTTGGAGGGCGGCCTTACCCCCTATGGCTACACCTTC. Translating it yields CASSLEGGLTPYGYTF.

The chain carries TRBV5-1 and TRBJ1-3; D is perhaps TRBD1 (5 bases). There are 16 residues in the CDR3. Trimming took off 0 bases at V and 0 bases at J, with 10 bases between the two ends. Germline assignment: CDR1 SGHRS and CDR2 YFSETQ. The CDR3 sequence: CASSLVGAISGNTIYF. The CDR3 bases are TGCGCCAGCAGCTTGGTCGGGGCCATCTCTGGAAACACCATATATTTT.

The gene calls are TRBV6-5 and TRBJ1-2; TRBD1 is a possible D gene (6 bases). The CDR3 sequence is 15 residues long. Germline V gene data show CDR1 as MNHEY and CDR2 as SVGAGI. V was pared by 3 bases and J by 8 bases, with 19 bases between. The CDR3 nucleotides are TGTGCCAGCAGTTATCAACAGGACAGCAAAAGGGGCTACACCTTC. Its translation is CASSYQQDSKRGYTF.

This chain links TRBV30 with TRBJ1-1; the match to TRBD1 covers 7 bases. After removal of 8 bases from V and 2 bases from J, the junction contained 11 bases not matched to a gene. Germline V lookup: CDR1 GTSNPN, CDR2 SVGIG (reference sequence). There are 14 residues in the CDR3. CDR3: CARGGGGGNTEAFF. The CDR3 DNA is TGTGCCCGGGGCGGAGGGGGCGGAAACACTGAAGCTTTCTTT.

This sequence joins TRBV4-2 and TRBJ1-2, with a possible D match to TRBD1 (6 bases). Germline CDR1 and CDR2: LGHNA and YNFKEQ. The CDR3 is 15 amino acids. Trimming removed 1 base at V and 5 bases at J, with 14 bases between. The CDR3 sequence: CASSQALGGNYGYTF. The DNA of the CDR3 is TGTGCCAGCAGCCAAGCTTTAGGGGGGAATTATGGCTACACCTTC.

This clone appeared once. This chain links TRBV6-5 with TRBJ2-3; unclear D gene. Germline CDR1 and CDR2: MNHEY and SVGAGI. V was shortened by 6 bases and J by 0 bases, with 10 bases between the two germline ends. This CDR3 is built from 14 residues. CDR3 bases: TGTGCCAGCAGCTCCCCCTTTAGCACAGATACGCAGTATTTT. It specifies CASSSPFSTDTQYF.

Here the CDR3 reads CASRVVLELDTQYF. In DNA form, the CDR3 reads TGCGCCAGCAGGGTTGTCCTCGAATTAGATACGCAGTATTTT. The chain is built from TRBV5-1 and TRBJ2-3; no clear D gene. Germline CDR1 SGHRS, CDR2 YFSETQ. This CDR3 has 14 residues. The V end lost 5 bases, the J end lost 5 bases, and 15 bases lay between the germline ends.

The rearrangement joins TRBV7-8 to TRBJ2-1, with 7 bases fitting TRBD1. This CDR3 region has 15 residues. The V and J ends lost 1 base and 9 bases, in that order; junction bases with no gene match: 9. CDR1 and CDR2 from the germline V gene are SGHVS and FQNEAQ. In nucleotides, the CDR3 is TGTGCCAGCAGCTTAGTCGAGGGGGCGACTATTGAGCAGTTCTTC. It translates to CASSLVEGATIEQFF.